Listed below are T cell receptor beta chains from one sample, sequenced in a study of blood T cell repertoires in COVID-19. Using immunoSEQ multiplex PCR, the repertoire was profiled, and TCRdb retains in-frame clones only, with some absent. The profile shows about 70,000 clones, around four fifths of them singletons. The sequenced sample consisted of peripheral blood. The receptor set was obtained from a human donor in a cohort sampled during active COVID-19. The CDR3 runs from the conserved cysteine through the conserved F or W. D genes are given only for firm matches. The size field is filled for only some rows; it gives once, few, many or a size class.

clone size	V gene	D gene	J gene	CDR3 DNA	CDR3 protein
-	TRBV2	-	TRBJ2-3	TGTGCCAGCTCTTATAGGGGAGATACGCAGTATTTT	CASSYRGDTQYF
-	TRBV11-3	-	TRBJ1-4	TGTGCCAGCAGCTTCGGGGGTTCTAATGAAAAACTGTTTTTT	CASSFGGSNEKLFF
-	TRBV5-1	-	TRBJ2-7	TGCGCCAGCAGACAGGGATTCTCCTACGAGCAGTACTTC	CASRQGFSYEQYF
-	TRBV13	-	TRBJ2-7	TGTGCCAGCAGCTTCGCGGGGGCAACCTACGAGCAGTACTTC	CASSFAGATYEQYF
few	TRBV3-1/TRBV3-2	-	TRBJ2-7	TGTGCCAGCAGCCCTGGGACTTACGAGCAGTACTTC	CASSPGTYEQYF
-	TRBV24-1	-	TRBJ1-5	TGTGCCACCAGTGACGCCAGGCGGGGGTTAAGCAATCAGCCCCAGCATTTT	CATSDARRGLSNQPQHF
-	TRBV12-3/TRBV12-4	-	TRBJ1-2	TGTGCCAGCAGTTTAGGACAGAACTATGGCTACACCTTC	CASSLGQNYGYTF
-	TRBV21-1	-	TRBJ1-2	TGTGCCAGCAGCCTCGCGGACAGGGCGTTGTTCTATGGCTACACCTTC	CASSLADRALFYGYTF
-	TRBV28	-	TRBJ1-2	TGTGCCAGCAGTTTGGTCGGCAGGGTCGGGGGCTACACCTTC	CASSLVGRVGGYTF
-	TRBV5-6	TRBD1	TRBJ2-7	TGTGCCAGCAGCTTCAGGGGGCGCGAGCAGTACTTC	CASSFRGREQYF
-	TRBV6-5	-	TRBJ1-1	TGTGCCAGCGGGCGGGGCAGGCAAGAGGAAGCTTTCTTT	CASGRGRQEEAFF
-	TRBV19	TRBD1	TRBJ2-3	TGTGCCAGTAGTATTACTACAGGGACAGCTTGGGGAACGCAGTATTTT	CASSITTGTAWGTQYF
-	TRBV6-5	TRBD1	TRBJ2-7	TGTGCCAGCAGCCCCAGGACAGGCGGAAAGTACTTC	CASSPRTGGKYF
once	TRBV30	TRBD1	TRBJ2-3	TGTGCCTTCCGGGGACAGGGAGTAGATACGCAGTATTTT	CAFRGQGVDTQYF
-	TRBV5-1	-	TRBJ1-4	TGCGCCAGCAGCTTGGGGGGACAAGCTAATGAAAAACTGTTTTTT	CASSLGGQANEKLFF
-	TRBV18	-	TRBJ1-2	TGTGCCAGCTCACCTCCCCAGGGAGGGGTCGGCTACACCTTC	CASSPPQGGVGYTF